One and the same sample provided the 28 T cell receptor beta chains below, sequenced in a study of CD8+ T cells in alopecia areata. Reverse transcribed after extraction, RNA yielded cDNA as the sequencing template. Method: immunoSEQ multiplex PCR; TCRdb's copy keeps in-frame clones and lacks some. The data show a few hundred thousand clones, 43% seen once. The treatment here: oral pan-JAK inhibitor, 5-10 mg twice daily. The sequences come from CD4+ T cells sorted from blood, collected around week 37, from a patient treated with tofacitinib. The receptor source for this set is a human donor with alopecia areata.

The chain recombines TRBV29-1 with TRBJ2-5; D might be TRBD1 (7 bases). CDR3 length: 15 amino acids. CDR1 is SQVTM and CDR2 is ANQGSEA in the germline V gene. Trimming took 7 bases from V and 2 from J, leaving 20 bases between them. Written as DNA, the CDR3 is TGCAGCGCCCGAGGGCGGGACAGAGTACAAGAGACCCAGTACTTC. It encodes CSARGRDRVQETQYF.

The J gene is TRBJ2-7, the V gene TRBV19; 13 bases are a match to TRBD2. CDR3 size: 16 residues. V lost 3 bases to trimming and J lost 5 bases; unmatched junction nucleotides: 7. Germline assignment: CDR1 LNHDA and CDR2 SQIVND (reference sequence). CDR3 residues: CASSIRLAGGFDEQYF. The CDR3 DNA is TGTGCCAGTAGTATTCGACTAGCGGGAGGTTTCGACGAGCAGTACTTC.

There are a few counts of this clone. The chain joins TRBV7-8 to TRBJ1-1, with TRBD1 as a possible D gene (5 bases). Trimming pared 4 bases from V and 11 bases from J, leaving 35 bases between. Looked up from germline, CDR1 is SGHVS and CDR2 is FQNEAQ. CDR3 length: 19 amino acids. The DNA of the CDR3 is TGTGCCAGCAGCTCCCTGCTCTTCACCCAGCAGGGTCTGGGGGAAAAGGCTTTCTTT. The encoded protein is CASSSLLFTQQGLGEKAFF.

In DNA form, the CDR3 reads TGTGCCAGCAGCGCCGGGACTAGCGGGAGAGAGACCCAGTACTTC. Translating it yields CASSAGTSGRETQYF. J is TRBJ2-5 and V is TRBV2; TRBD2 matches at 14 bases. The germline CDR1 and CDR2 sequences are SNHLY and FYNNEI. The CDR3 totals 15 residues. V lost 6 bases to trimming and J lost 4 bases; unmatched junction nucleotides: 4.

The chain joins TRBV7-9 to TRBJ1-2; D gene unclear. The length of the CDR3 is 13 residues. The germline V and J ends were trimmed by 4 bases and 2 bases, with 8 bases remaining between them. CDR1 is SEHNR and CDR2 is FQNEAQ in the germline V gene (reference sequence). The CDR3, as DNA: TGTGCCAGCAGCTCCGCGATAAACTATGGCTACACCTTC. Amino acids: CASSSAINYGYTF.

The gene calls are TRBV6-6 and TRBJ2-5; a weak D match, TRBD1 (6 bases). V lost 2 bases and J lost 3, with 13 bases in between. The germline gives CDR1 MNHNY, CDR2 SVGAGI (reference sequence). The CDR3 has 15 amino acids. The CDR3 region has the DNA TGTGCCAGCAGTTACATGGCAGGGGAGAAAGAGACCCAGTACTTC. The encoded protein is CASSYMAGEKETQYF.

The rearrangement links TRBV5-1 to TRBJ2-1; no definite D call. Germline CDR1 reads SGHRS; CDR2 reads YFSETQ. CDR3 length equals 13 residues. Trimming cost V 0 bases and J 6 bases, with 7 bases left between them. The CDR3 bases are TGCGCCAGCAGCTTGGCCACGATCAATGAGCAGTTCTTC. It is translated as CASSLATINEQFF.

The chain employs TRBV7-3 and TRBJ2-7; D is undetermined. The CDR3 has 14 amino acids. Trimming shortened V by 2 bases and J by 0 bases, and 8 bases separated the two germline ends. The V gene's germline CDR1 is SGHTA and CDR2 FQGTGA. The CDR3 DNA sequence: TGTGCCAGCAGCTTAGAACAAGTCTCCTACGAGCAGTACTTC. Its protein is CASSLEQVSYEQYF.

The V and J genes are TRBV15 and TRBJ2-3, with a tentative D call TRBD2 (5 bases). V lost 8 bases and J 1 base, leaving 10 bases between the germline ends. This CDR3 comprises 13 residues. Per the germline V gene, CDR1 is LNHNV and CDR2 is YYDKDF (reference sequence). The CDR3 coding sequence is TGTGCCACCGATTCGCGGGGCACAGATACGCAGTATTTT. Amino acid sequence: CATDSRGTDTQYF. The complete variable domain, with remaining parts taken from reference TRBV15 and TRBJ2-3, reads DAMVIQNPRYQVTQFGKPVTLSCSQTLNHNVMYWYQQKSSQAPKLLFHYYDKDFNNEADTPDNFQSRRPNTSFCFLDIRSPGLGDTAMYLCATDSRGTDTQYFGPGTRLTVL.

The chain couples TRBV5-6 to TRBJ1-5; the D gene is possibly TRBD1 (6 bases). From germline, CDR1 is SGHDT and CDR2 YYEEEE. The CDR3 is made up of 17 amino acids. V lost 4 bases to trimming and J lost 2 bases, with 19 bases between them. The CDR3 nucleotides are TGTGCCAGCAGCCTCAGGGGCGCCCTTTCGGGCAATCAGCCCCAGCATTTT. It is translated as CASSLRGALSGNQPQHF.

The chain recombines TRBV6-1 with TRBJ2-7; 8 nucleotides agree with TRBD2. Germline V CDR1 and CDR2: MNHNS, SASEGT. This CDR3 spans 13 amino acids. The ends lost 9 bases at V and 4 bases at J; junction bases unmatched: 8. The CDR3, as DNA: TGTGCCAGTTCGCGGGAGGCCGGGTACGAGCAGTACTTC. Amino acids: CASSREAGYEQYF.

V usage is TRBV2 and J usage is TRBJ1-2; TRBD1 is a possible D gene (6 bases). The germline V gene encodes CDR1 SNHLY and CDR2 FYNNEI. Trimming took off 5 bases at V and 8 bases at J, with 15 bases between the two ends. The CDR3 sequence is 13 residues long. The DNA for the CDR3 is TGTGCCAGCAGTTGGACAGTAGGGCTAGGCTACACCTTC. It is translated as CASSWTVGLGYTF.

The V and J genes are TRBV4-3 and TRBJ2-1, with 7 bases matching TRBD2. This CDR3 has 17 amino acids. CDR1 LGHNA and CDR2 YSLEER come from the germline V gene. With V trimmed by 4 bases and J by 0 bases, 9 bases remained unmatched. CDR3 in DNA: TGCGCCAGCAGCCTGTCGCGGGAGCGAAGCTCCTACAATGAGCAGTTCTTC. It encodes CASSLSRERSSYNEQFF.

This clone was picked up a small number of times. The J gene is TRBJ1-2, the V gene TRBV5-1; TRBD1 is a possible D gene (6 bases). The V gene's germline CDR1 is SGHRS and CDR2 YFSETQ. CDR3 length equals 12 residues. Trimming removed 4 bases from V and 5 bases from J, with 9 bases in between. CDR3 residues: CASSTGQYGYTF. Written as DNA, the CDR3 is TGCGCCAGCAGCACCGGACAGTATGGCTACACCTTC.

This clone was seen only a few times. This chain joins TRBV10-3 and TRBJ2-6; D may be TRBD2 (5 bases). V dropped 3 bases and J dropped 0 bases, with 6 bases sitting between them. The CDR3 spans 15 residues. The germline V gene encodes CDR1 ENHRY and CDR2 SYGVKD. This chain's CDR3 is CAISDRGSGANVLTF. In DNA, the CDR3 is TGTGCCATCAGTGATCGGGGCTCTGGGGCCAACGTCCTGACTTTC.

The V and J genes are TRBV5-1 and TRBJ2-6; no clear D gene. Trimming removed 4 bases at V and 2 bases at J, with 7 bases between. The CDR3 consists of 14 residues. The germline gives CDR1 SGHRS, CDR2 YFSETQ. This chain's CDR3 is CASSLPPGANVLTF. In DNA, the CDR3 is TGCGCCAGCAGCCTGCCCCCTGGGGCCAACGTCCTGACTTTC.

The CDR3 sequence: CASSPLVLSYEQYF. The CDR3 nucleotides are TGTGCCAGCAGCCCGCTCGTCCTCTCCTACGAGCAGTACTTC. This chain uses TRBV5-4 with TRBJ2-7; D remains ambiguous. This CDR3 is built from 14 residues. Per germline, CDR1 SGHNT and CDR2 YYREEE (reference sequence). The V and J ends lost 4 bases and 0 bases respectively, with 11 bases between them.

The CDR3 spells CASRPIVLAGGEQYF. CDR3 DNA sequence: TGTGCAAGTCGCCCGATTGTACTAGCGGGAGGGGAGCAGTACTTC. The chain employs TRBV12-2 and TRBJ2-7; the D call of TRBD2 is as the table states it, not checked on the DNA. TRBV12-2 is a recognized pseudogene. The CDR3 length is 15 residues.

V gene TRBV25-1 combines with J gene TRBJ1-5; D possibly corresponds to TRBD1 (6 bases). The V end lost 3 bases, the J end lost 6 bases, and 12 bases lay between the germline ends. CDR3 length equals 14 residues. Germline values: CDR1 MGHDK, CDR2 SYGVNS. The CDR3: CASSDPGEPQPQHF. CDR3 DNA: TGTGCCAGCAGTGACCCAGGGGAGCCTCAGCCCCAGCATTTT.

This clone was recorded once. This chain connects TRBV4-1 to TRBJ2-7; D is tentatively TRBD1 or TRBD2 (6 bases each). This CDR3 spans 16 amino acids. Deletions cut 0 bases from V and 5 bases from J, with 17 bases between. Germline V gene lookup returns CDR1 MGHRA and CDR2 YSYEKL. The chain's CDR3 is CASSQDPGGRGHEQYF. The CDR3, as DNA: TGCGCCAGCAGCCAAGACCCCGGGGGCAGGGGACACGAGCAGTACTTC.

As for this clone: A much larger clone differs by one base, so this may be a read error. The chain uses TRBV7-9 and TRBJ2-5; 12 nucleotides agree with TRBD2. The CDR3 runs 14 residues. V lost 5 bases and J lost 4; bases outside the gene matches: 2. The V gene's germline CDR1 is SEHNR and CDR2 FQNEAQ (reference sequence). The CDR3 DNA sequence: TGTGCCAGCAGCGGGGGACTAGCGGGAGAGACCCAGTACTTC. It yields the protein CASSGGLAGETQYF. Together with reference TRBV7-9 and TRBJ2-5, the CDR3 gives the full variable domain: DTGVSQNPRHKITKRGQNVTFRCDPISEHNRLYWYRQTLGQGPEFLTYFQNEAQLEKSRLLSDRFSAERPKGSFSTLEIQRTEQGDSAMYLCASSGGLAGETQYFGPGTRLLVL.

This chain joins TRBV6-5 and TRBJ1-2; no clear D. The germline CDR1 and CDR2 sequences are MNHEY and SVGAGI. Trimming pared 1 base from V and 6 bases from J, leaving 9 bases between. This CDR3 is 13 amino acids long. In DNA form, the CDR3 reads TGTGCCAGCAGTTACTTGGGGAGGGATGGCTACACCTTC. It specifies CASSYLGRDGYTF.

The rearrangement uses TRBV7-2 and TRBJ2-1; D could derive from TRBD1 or TRBD2 (5 bases each). Germline assignment: CDR1 SGHTA and CDR2 FQGNSA. The CDR3 is made up of 13 amino acids. V dropped 4 bases and J dropped 10 bases, with 14 bases sitting between them. DNA for the CDR3: TGTGCCAGCAGCTCCGAGGGGTTCGGCGAGCAGTTCTTC. The encoded protein is CASSSEGFGEQFF. The entire variable domain, with the rest obtained from reference TRBV7-2 and TRBJ2-1, is as follows: GAGVSQSPSNKVTEKGKDVELRCDPISGHTALYWYRQSLGQGLEFLIYFQGNSAPDKSGLPSDRFSAERTGGSVSTLTIQRTQQEDSAVYLCASSSEGFGEQFFGPGTRLTVL.

This clone was seen a handful of times. The J gene is TRBJ1-4, the V gene TRBV18, with 8 bases aligning to TRBD1. Germline V gene data show CDR1 as KGHSH and CDR2 as LQKENI. The J segment lost 7 bases and the V segment lost 3 bases, leaving 7 bases of the junction unmatched. The CDR3 has 15 residues. The CDR3 DNA reads TGTGCCAGCTCACCGGACCAGGGGGCTCTTGAAAAACTGTTTTTT. It translates to CASSPDQGALEKLFF.

The chain recombines TRBV7-2 with TRBJ2-7, with D maybe TRBD1 (5 bases). Germline CDR1 is SGHTA and CDR2 is FQGNSA. The V and J ends lost 5 bases and 0 bases respectively, with 11 bases between them. CDR3 length equals 14 residues. In nucleotides, the CDR3 is TGTGCCAGCAGCACAGGACGAGCCTCCTACGAGCAGTACTTC. Translated: CASSTGRASYEQYF. The full variable domain, with the rest looked up from reference TRBV7-2 and TRBJ2-7, is GAGVSQSPSNKVTEKGKDVELRCDPISGHTALYWYRQSLGQGLEFLIYFQGNSAPDKSGLPSDRFSAERTGGSVSTLTIQRTQQEDSAVYLCASSTGRASYEQYFGPGTRLTVT.

In this sample, this clone turned up a few times. J is TRBJ1-1 and V is TRBV29-1, with D perhaps matching TRBD1 (6 bases). Trimming took 7 bases from V and 1 from J, leaving 10 bases between them. CDR1 is SQVTM, CDR2 ANQGSEA, per germline. There are 12 residues in the CDR3. The CDR3 is CSGQTGNTEAFF. CDR3 sequence (DNA): TGCAGCGGACAGACAGGGAACACTGAAGCTTTCTTT.

This clone was seen at least ten times. The chain couples TRBV11-1 to TRBJ2-7; D gene uncertain. CDR3 length: 12 residues. V gave up 2 bases and J gave up 3 bases, with 5 bases separating them. Germline CDR1 SGHAT, CDR2 FQDESV (reference sequence). The CDR3 here is CASSLFGYEQYF. For the CDR3, the DNA is TGTGCCAGCAGCTTATTCGGCTACGAGCAGTACTTC.

V is TRBV30 and J is TRBJ2-1; TRBD2 agrees at 7 bases. CDR3 length: 17 amino acids. V dropped 2 bases and J dropped 5; count of bases not matched to a gene: 15. CDR1 and CDR2 (germline): GTSNPN, SVGIG (reference sequence). CDR3 bases: TGTGCCTGGAGTACCCCCCGGCTAGCGGCCCGAGACAATGAGCAGTTCTTC. It specifies CAWSTPRLAARDNEQFF.